This T cell receptor beta chain was sequenced for a study of response to subunit inactivated influenza vaccine. Overall study results and limits: Authors suggested each seasonal influenza vaccination recruits few new T cells.

On this clonotype: Its target is unknown.

Each CDR3 protein is one row after TCRdb ran MiXCR on the RT-PCR reads. The data show fewer than 700,000 distinct CDR3 sequences, around 13% seen once. This sample comprised PBMCs from blood, obtained 40 to 50 days after vaccination. This sequence originates from a man in his fifties who received an inactivated influenza vaccine.

The CDR3 nucleotides are TGTGCCAGCAGCTTAGGGGGACAGGGTCCGCAGTTCTTC. Amino acids: CASSLGGQGPQFF. This rearrangement joins TRBV7-2 to TRBJ2-1; 9 bases align to TRBD1. Germline V gene sequence: CDR1 SGHTA, CDR2 FQGNSA. The V segment lost 1 base and the J segment 12 bases; nucleotides outside the gene matches: 4. The CDR3 length is 13 residues.